This passage covers 20 T cell receptor beta chains from one sample sequenced in a study of CD8 T cells in ankylosing spondylitis. Study-level points and caveats: Characteristic of ankylosing spondylitis blood, it appeared, was a TCR beta motif comprising about 8 highly homologous variants.

The antigens these receptors bind are not known. TCRdb re-derived calls from the 5' RACE reads in MiXCR, one entry per CDR3 protein. Of about 220,000 distinct CDR3 sequences in the sample, 6% to 8% are singletons; the top ten hold 13% to 15%. The specimen sequenced was blood, either unsorted or a sorted T cell fraction (not recorded which). The receptor set was obtained from a male donor with ankylosing spondylitis.

This clonotype was counted at least ten times. This chain links TRBV29-1 with TRBJ2-1; TRBD2 aligns across 7 bases. The CDR3 extends over 16 amino acids. The junction had 15 bases not matched to a gene; V was cut back by 3 bases and J by 7 bases. Germline loops: CDR1 SQVTM, CDR2 ANQGSEA. The CDR3 nucleotides are TGCAGCGTTGAGGGTACCCGGGGCGGGAGTTTTAATGAGCAGTTCTTC. Amino acids: CSVEGTRGGSFNEQFF.

A few counts support this clonotype. The chain employs TRBV7-6 and TRBJ2-7, with D perhaps TRBD1 or TRBD2 (5 bases each). Trimming left V 6 bases short and J 7 bases short, with 16 bases between. Germline CDR1 reads SGHVS; CDR2 reads FNYEAQ. The CDR3 runs to 13 residues. In nucleotides, the CDR3 is TGTGCCAGCAGTTTCGGGGCTGGATGGGAGCAGTACTTC. It translates to CASSFGAGWEQYF. Variable domain in full (rest from reference TRBV7-6 and TRBJ2-7): GAGVSQSPRYKVTKRGQDVALRCDPISGHVSLYWYRQALGQGPEFLTYFNYEAQQDKSGLPNDRFSAERPEGSISTLTIQRTEQRDSAMYRCASSFGAGWEQYFGPGTRLTVT.

This clonotype occurred a few times. This sequence joins TRBV18 and TRBJ2-7; TRBD1 matches 7 bases. With 4 bases clipped from V and 3 bases from J, the junction kept 6 bases outside the gene matches. Germline values: CDR1 KGHSH, CDR2 LQKENI. The CDR3 has 14 residues. The CDR3: CASSLGTAYYEQYF. CDR3 nucleotide sequence: TGTGCCAGCTCACTGGGGACAGCTTACTACGAGCAGTACTTC.

This clonotype was picked up many times. This sequence joins TRBV21-1 and TRBJ1-4; the table names TRBD1, a call not compared with the DNA. TRBV21-1 is designated a pseudogene. The CDR3 is 17 amino acids. The CDR3 is CASNPGTGGISNEKLFF. For the CDR3, the DNA is TGTGCCAGCAACCCCGGGACAGGTGGAATAAGTAATGAAAAACTGTTTTTT.

This clonotype was counted ten times or more. The V gene is TRBV7-9, the J gene TRBJ2-7; 7 bases are shared with TRBD2. Losses at the gene ends were 4 bases for V and 3 bases for J; bases not matched to a gene: 15. Looked up from germline, CDR1 is SEHNR and CDR2 is FQNEAQ (reference sequence). CDR3 length: 17 amino acids. CDR3 coding DNA: TGTGCCAGCAGCTCACCGCCTGCGGGAGATACCAACTACGAGCAGTACTTC. It encodes CASSSPPAGDTNYEQYF.

This clonotype has at least ten counts. The V gene is TRBV29-1, the J gene TRBJ2-7; no clear D. V lost 5 bases to trimming and J lost 4 bases, with 12 bases between them. Germline V gives CDR1 SQVTM, CDR2 ANQGSEA. The CDR3 spans 12 residues. CDR3 protein: CSVQVPGYEQYF. CDR3 DNA sequence: TGCAGCGTTCAAGTTCCCGGGTACGAGCAGTACTTC.

This clonotype was seen ten or more times. This sequence joins TRBV12-3 or TRBV12-4 and TRBJ1-4, with D perhaps matching TRBD1 (5 bases). Deletions cut 5 bases from V and 8 bases from J, with 18 bases between. This CDR3 comprises 15 residues. The CDR3 coding sequence is TGTGCCAGCAGTCCGGCAGGGAGGATTAGGGAAAAACTGTTTTTT. Encoded protein: CASSPAGRIREKLFF.

The rearrangement links TRBV6-2 or TRBV6-3 to TRBJ2-1; the D is unclear. The length of the CDR3 is 11 residues. Germline CDR1 reads MNHEY; CDR2 reads SVGEGT. The V end lost 5 bases, the J end lost 9 bases, and 8 bases lay between the germline ends. The CDR3 loop reads CASSQSREQFF. CDR3 coding DNA: TGTGCCAGCAGTCAAAGCCGTGAGCAGTTCTTC.

At least ten counts were recorded for this clonotype. The rearrangement links TRBV27 to TRBJ1-1; TRBD1 matches at 8 bases. Trimming took 6 bases from V and 1 from J; bases not matched to a gene: 7. Germline V lookup: CDR1 MNHEY, CDR2 SMNVEV (reference sequence). This CDR3 comprises 15 residues. The CDR3 sequence is CASRRNDRGNTEAFF. The DNA of the CDR3 is TGTGCCAGCAGACGGAACGACAGGGGGAACACTGAAGCTTTCTTT.

This clonotype was picked up a small number of times. The chain carries TRBV4-3 and TRBJ2-5; D gene uncertain. Trimming removed 4 bases at V and 5 bases at J, with 17 bases between. Germline V CDR1 and CDR2: LGHNA, YSLEER. This CDR3 has 15 residues. CDR3 DNA: TGCGCCAGCAGCCGCACCACGGCTCAAGGGGAGACCCAGTACTTC. Amino acids: CASSRTTAQGETQYF.

J is TRBJ2-7 and V is TRBV5-1; D gene uncertain. Germline V gene data show CDR1 as SGHRS and CDR2 as YFSETQ. The CDR3 runs 15 residues. Trimming stripped 0 bases from V and 0 bases from J, with 10 bases between. DNA for the CDR3: TGCGCCAGCAGCTTGGCAAGTGGCTTCTCCTACGAGCAGTACTTC. Translation: CASSLASGFSYEQYF.

This clonotype was seen a few times. The chain has TRBV20-1 and TRBJ2-2; 9 bases agree with TRBD1. The germline V gene has CDR1 DFQATT and CDR2 SNEGSKA (reference sequence). This CDR3 has 14 amino acids. V trimming: 3 bases; J trimming: 4 bases; junction bases outside the gene matches: 3. In nucleotides, the CDR3 is TGCAGTGCTAGTCGGGACAGGGCCACCGGGGAGCTGTTTTTT. It encodes CSASRDRATGELFF.

This clonotype was recorded many times. The chain carries TRBV5-1 and TRBJ2-7; D is perhaps TRBD1 (6 bases). Germline CDR1 and CDR2: SGHRS and YFSETQ. The ends were cut back, 2 bases at V and 0 bases at J, with 15 bases in the middle. The CDR3 is 16 residues long. CDR3 residues: CASSFTSQGVSYEQYF. The CDR3 DNA reads as TGCGCCAGCAGCTTTACCTCACAGGGTGTCTCCTACGAGCAGTACTTC.

The chain recombines TRBV20-1 with TRBJ2-7; D might be TRBD1 or TRBD2, each matching 5 bases. The length of the CDR3 is 12 residues. Germline V lookup: CDR1 DFQATT, CDR2 SNEGSKA (reference sequence). V was shortened by 5 bases and J by 6 bases, with 14 bases between the two germline ends. Here the CDR3 reads CSAPGPFAEQYF. The CDR3 DNA follows: TGCAGTGCTCCGGGACCCTTCGCCGAGCAGTACTTC.

There are many counts of this clonotype. The genes are TRBV29-1 and TRBJ1-2, with D perhaps matching TRBD1 (6 bases). Germline lookup yields CDR1 SQVTM and CDR2 ANQGSEA. The V end was cut by 4 bases, the J end by 8 bases, with 17 bases between. CDR3 size: 13 residues. CDR3 loop: CSVAHAGDRGYTF. CDR3 in DNA: TGCAGCGTTGCCCATGCAGGGGATCGGGGCTACACCTTC.

A note on this clonotype: A read error may explain this, as a much larger clone is one base away. CDR3 DNA sequence: TGTGCCAGCAGTTACGCCGGCAACACTGAAGCTTTCTTT. Its translation is CASSYAGNTEAFF. The chain joins TRBV6-6 to TRBJ1-1; D uncertain. Germline CDR1 reads MNHNY; CDR2 reads SVGAGI (reference sequence). V was cut by 2 bases and J by 2 bases, with 6 bases left in between. The CDR3 has 13 amino acids.

In its sample, this clonotype was seen a few times. The V call is TRBV7-9, the J call TRBJ2-1; D not resolved. V lost 4 bases, J lost 6 bases, and 10 bases lay in between. Germline CDR1 reads SEHNR; CDR2 reads FQNEAQ (reference sequence). CDR3 length: 13 amino acids. This CDR3 reads CASSSRSVNEQFF. In DNA, the CDR3 is TGTGCCAGCAGCTCTCGAAGTGTCAATGAGCAGTTCTTC.

This clonotype was seen ten or more times. J is TRBJ2-1 and V is TRBV7-8, with 8 bases lining up with TRBD2. The CDR3 is 15 residues long. From germline, CDR1 is SGHVS and CDR2 FQNEAQ. V lost 7 bases to trimming and J lost 8 bases; unmatched junction nucleotides: 13. The CDR3 loop is CASTRTSRNGDEQFF. CDR3 DNA sequence: TGTGCCAGCACCCGGACTAGCCGAAATGGAGATGAGCAGTTCTTC.

This clonotype was observed a few times. J is TRBJ2-5 and V is TRBV6-1; 11 bases match TRBD2. V lost 6 bases and J lost 1; bases outside the gene matches: 4. Per the germline V gene, CDR1 is MNHNS and CDR2 is SASEGT. There are 15 residues in the CDR3. The CDR3 DNA reads as TGTGCCAGCAGAGGACTAGCGGGCGCCCAAGAGACCCAGTACTTC. It translates to CASRGLAGAQETQYF.

This clonotype came up many times. This chain links TRBV4-3 with TRBJ2-1; TRBD2 agrees at 9 bases. Germline lookup yields CDR1 LGHNA and CDR2 YSLEER. CDR3 length: 15 amino acids. V lost 4 bases to trimming and J lost 2 bases; unmatched junction nucleotides: 3. The CDR3 DNA follows: TGCGCCAGCAGCCCGGGACTAGCCCCCTACAATGAGCAGTTCTTC. It codes for CASSPGLAPYNEQFF.